This paragraph reports one T cell receptor (beta chain). This sample was included in a study of blood T cell repertoires in COVID-19. Study-level information: COVID-19 samples collected from the United States, Italy and Spain covered acute and convalescent phases.

The V gene lost 6 bases and the J gene lost 1 base, with 4 bases spanning the gap. The CDR3 extends over 12 amino acids. The germline gives CDR1 SNHLY, CDR2 FYNNEI. The assay was immunoSEQ multiplex PCR, and TCRdb's table has in-frame clones only and misses some. The sample yields about 83,000 clones, around nine tenths seen once. The sample taken for sequencing was peripheral blood. The receptor was isolated from a woman over 75 with active or convalescent COVID-19. The V and J genes are TRBV2 and TRBJ1-5; D gene ambiguous. In DNA form, the CDR3 reads TGTGCCAGCAGCGTAAGCAATCAGCCCCAGCATTTT. Translated, it gives CASSVSNQPQHF.